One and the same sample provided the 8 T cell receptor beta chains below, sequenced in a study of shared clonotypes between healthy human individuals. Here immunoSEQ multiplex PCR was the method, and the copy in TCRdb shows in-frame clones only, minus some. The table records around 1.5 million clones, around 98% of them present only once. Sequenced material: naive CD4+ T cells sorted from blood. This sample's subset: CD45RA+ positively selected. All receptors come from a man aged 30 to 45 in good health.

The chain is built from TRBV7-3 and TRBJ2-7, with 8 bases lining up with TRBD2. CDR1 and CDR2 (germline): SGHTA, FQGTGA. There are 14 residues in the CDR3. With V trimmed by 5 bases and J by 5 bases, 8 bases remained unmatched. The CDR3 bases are TGTGCCAGCAGCCCCGGGACTAGATCCCACGAGCAGTACTTC. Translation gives CASSPGTRSHEQYF.

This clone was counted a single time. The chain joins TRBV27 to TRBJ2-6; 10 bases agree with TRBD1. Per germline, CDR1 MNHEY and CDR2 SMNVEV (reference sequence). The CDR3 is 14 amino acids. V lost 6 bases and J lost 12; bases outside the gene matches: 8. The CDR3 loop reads CASRSGQGGSVLTF. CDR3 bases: TGTGCCAGCAGGAGCGGACAGGGGGGATCCGTCCTGACTTTC.

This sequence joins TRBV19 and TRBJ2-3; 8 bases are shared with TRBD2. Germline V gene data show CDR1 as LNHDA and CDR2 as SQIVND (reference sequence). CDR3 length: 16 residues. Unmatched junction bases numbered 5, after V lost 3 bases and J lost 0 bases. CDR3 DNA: TGTGCCAGTAGTATTCGGGGGGGGGCCAGCACAGATACGCAGTATTTT. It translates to CASSIRGGASTDTQYF.

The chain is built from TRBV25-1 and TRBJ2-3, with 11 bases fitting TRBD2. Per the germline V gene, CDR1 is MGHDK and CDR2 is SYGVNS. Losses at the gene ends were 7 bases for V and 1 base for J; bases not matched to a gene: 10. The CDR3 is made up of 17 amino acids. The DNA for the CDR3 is TGTGCCAGCACCCGAACCTATAGCGGGGGGGGCACAGATACGCAGTATTTT. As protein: CASTRTYSGGGTDTQYF.

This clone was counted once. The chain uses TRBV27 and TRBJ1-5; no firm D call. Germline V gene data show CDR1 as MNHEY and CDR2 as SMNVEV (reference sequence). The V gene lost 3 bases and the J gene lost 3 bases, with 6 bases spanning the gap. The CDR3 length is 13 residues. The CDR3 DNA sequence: TGTGCCAGCAGTTTCTTTTACAATCAGCCCCAGCATTTT. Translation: CASSFFYNQPQHF.

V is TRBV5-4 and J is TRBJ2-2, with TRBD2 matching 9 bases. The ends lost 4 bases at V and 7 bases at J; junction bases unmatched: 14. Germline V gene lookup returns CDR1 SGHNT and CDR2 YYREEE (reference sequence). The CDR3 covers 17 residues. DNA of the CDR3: TGTGCCAGCAGCCGCGAGGTGTTTAGCGGGAGTGGCGGGGAGCTGTTTTTT. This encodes CASSREVFSGSGGELFF.

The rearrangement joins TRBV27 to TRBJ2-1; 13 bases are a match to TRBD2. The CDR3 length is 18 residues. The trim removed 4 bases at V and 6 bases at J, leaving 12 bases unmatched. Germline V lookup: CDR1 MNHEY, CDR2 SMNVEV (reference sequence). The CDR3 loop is CASSYLGTSGKGGNEQFF. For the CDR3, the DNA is TGTGCCAGCAGTTACCTCGGGACTAGCGGGAAAGGAGGCAATGAGCAGTTCTTC.

CDR3 DNA: TGCGCCAGCAGCCAAGGAGCAGGGTCTGGCTATAGCAATCAGCCCCAGCATTTT. It is translated as CASSQGAGSGYSNQPQHF. The chain joins TRBV4-1 to TRBJ1-5; TRBD1 is a possible D gene (5 bases). The length of the CDR3 is 18 residues. CDR1 and CDR2 from the germline V gene are MGHRA and YSYEKL. V lost 1 base to trimming and J lost 0 bases, with 16 bases between them.